This record covers a single TCR beta chain. A read error may be the cause here, since a much bigger clone is one base away. The CDR3 consists of 14 residues. CDR1 and CDR2 (germline): SEHNR, FQNEAQ (reference sequence). Naive CD8 T cells underwent sorting with the CD8+CD4-CCR7+CD45RA+ definition. This sample was taken from a study of molecular identifiers for immune sequencing clone quantification. TCRdb redid the calling of the PCR reads with MiXCR, one entry per CDR3 protein. This sample yields nearly 650,000 distinct CDR3 sequences, of which about 25% are seen a single time; approximately 0.75% belongs to the top ten.

The rearrangement links TRBV7-9 to TRBJ2-3, with TRBD1 matching over 8 bases. Source material: naive CD8+ T cells from blood, with Jurkat cell RNA spiked in. Subset in this sample: FACS-sorted CD8+CD4-CCR7+CD45RA+ naive T cells. This TCR came from a human donor in good health. Some libraries in this study had Jurkat cell RNA spiked in. The CDR3 DNA reads as TGTGCCACCTCGCCGGCAGGGGGGACAGGTACGCAGTATTTT. As protein: CATSPAGGTGTQYF. Together with reference TRBV7-9 and TRBJ2-3, the CDR3 gives the full variable domain: DTGVSQNPRHKITKRGQNVTFRCDPISEHNRLYWYRQTLGQGPEFLTYFQNEAQLEKSRLLSDRFSAERPKGSFSTLEIQRTEQGDSAMYLCATSPAGGTGTQYFGPGTRLTVL.